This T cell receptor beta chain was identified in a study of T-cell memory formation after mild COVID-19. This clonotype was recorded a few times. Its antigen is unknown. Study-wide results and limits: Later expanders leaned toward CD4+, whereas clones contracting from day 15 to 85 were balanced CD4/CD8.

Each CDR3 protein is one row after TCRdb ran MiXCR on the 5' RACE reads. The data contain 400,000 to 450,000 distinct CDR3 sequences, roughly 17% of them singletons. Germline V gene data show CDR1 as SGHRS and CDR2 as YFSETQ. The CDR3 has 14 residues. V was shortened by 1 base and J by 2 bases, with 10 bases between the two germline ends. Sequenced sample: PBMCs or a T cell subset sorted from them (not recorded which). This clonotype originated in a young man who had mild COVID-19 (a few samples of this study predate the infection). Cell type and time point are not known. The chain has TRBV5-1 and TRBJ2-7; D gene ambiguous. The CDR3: CASSLRTNAYEQYF. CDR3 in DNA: TGCGCCAGCAGCTTGCGGACGAATGCCTACGAGCAGTACTTC.